These 20 T cell receptor beta chains were all obtained from the same sample, sequenced in a study of blood T cell repertoires in COVID-19. Using immunoSEQ multiplex PCR, the repertoire was profiled, and TCRdb retains in-frame clones only, with some absent. The table lists nearly 30,000 clones, 80% to 90% of them singletons. The sample taken for sequencing was peripheral blood. The receptors shown here come from a human donor in a cohort sampled during active COVID-19.

The rearrangement uses TRBV5-1 and TRBJ2-3, with 10 bases lining up with TRBD1. The CDR3 has 12 residues. The germline CDR1 and CDR2 sequences are SGHRS and YFSETQ. The V gene end was trimmed by 0 bases and the J gene end by 14 bases; junction bases not matched to a gene: 3. The DNA for the CDR3 is TGCGCCAGCAGCTTGGAGGGGACAGGGGTGTATTTT. Its protein is CASSLEGTGVYF.

The chain employs TRBV3-1 (or the pseudogene TRBV3-2) and TRBJ2-5, with D unresolved. The CDR3 is made up of 15 amino acids. Germline V lookup: CDR1 LGHDT, CDR2 YNNKEL (reference sequence). V dropped 1 base and J dropped 1 base, with 10 bases sitting between them. CDR3 sequence (DNA): TGTGCCAGCAGCCAAGGCGGTAGCCCCCAAGAGACCCAGTACTTC. Translated, it gives CASSQGGSPQETQYF.

V is TRBV5-1 and J is TRBJ1-4, with TRBD1 identical over 7 bases. Germline loops: CDR1 SGHRS, CDR2 YFSETQ. The CDR3 length is 14 residues. The V and J ends lost 2 bases and 2 bases, in that order; junction bases with no gene match: 0. In DNA form, the CDR3 reads TGCGCCAGCAGCTTACAGGGGACTAATGAAAAACTGTTTTTT. It translates to CASSLQGTNEKLFF.

The chain joins TRBV7-8 to TRBJ1-6; 9 positions match TRBD1. V was clipped by 5 bases and J by 7 bases; unmatched bases: 9. From germline, CDR1 is SGHVS and CDR2 FQNEAQ. The CDR3 has 16 amino acids. Here the CDR3 DNA reads TGTGCCAGCAGCCGAGGGGCGGGACAGGGAAATTCACCCCTCCACTTT. It encodes CASSRGAGQGNSPLHF.

The chain recombines TRBV4-3 with TRBJ2-1; TRBD2 matches at 13 bases. Germline CDR1 reads LGHNA; CDR2 reads YSLEER. This CDR3 comprises 16 residues. J lost 0 bases, V lost 4 bases, and 0 bases had no gene match. In DNA form, the CDR3 reads TGCGCCAGCAGCCGGACTAGCGGGAGCTCCTACAATGAGCAGTTCTTC. It is translated as CASSRTSGSSYNEQFF.

The gene calls are TRBV25-1 and TRBJ2-2, with D hard to call. Germline values: CDR1 MGHDK, CDR2 SYGVNS. V was shortened by 6 bases and J by 5 bases, with 4 bases between the two germline ends. The CDR3 runs to 11 residues. This chain's CDR3 is CASSPTGELFF. Written as DNA, the CDR3 is TGTGCCAGCAGCCCAACCGGGGAGCTGTTTTTT.

V and J are TRBV10-2 and TRBJ1-5, with 8 bases matching TRBD1. The CDR3 has 13 residues. Germline CDR1 reads WSHSY; CDR2 reads SAAADI. With V trimmed by 5 bases and J by 7 bases, 4 bases remained unmatched. The CDR3, as DNA: TGCGCCAGCAGTTCAGGGGGCAGGCAGCCCCAGCATTTT. It codes for CASSSGGRQPQHF.

The rearrangement joins TRBV7-2 to TRBJ1-3; possibly TRBD1 for D (6 bases). CDR1 and CDR2 from the germline V gene are SGHTA and FQGNSA. Trimming shortened V by 4 bases and J by 0 bases, and 13 bases separated the two germline ends. The CDR3 extends over 16 amino acids. In nucleotides, the CDR3 is TGTGCCAGCAGCTCGGGACAACCGACCTCTGGAAACACCATATATTTT. It translates to CASSSGQPTSGNTIYF.

The chain couples TRBV27 to TRBJ1-6, with D possibly being TRBD1 (6 bases). The CDR3 loop spans 15 amino acids. Trimming removed 5 bases from V and 6 bases from J, with 14 bases in between. CDR1 MNHEY and CDR2 SMNVEV come from the germline V gene (reference sequence). The CDR3 region has the DNA TGTGCCAGCAGTGCCCCGATCAGGGGTAATTCACCCCTCCACTTT. It is translated as CASSAPIRGNSPLHF.

The chain employs TRBV14 and TRBJ1-4; 8 bases map to TRBD1. This CDR3 spans 15 amino acids. The V segment lost 4 bases and the J segment 7 bases; nucleotides outside the gene matches: 8. Germline lookup yields CDR1 SGHDN and CDR2 FVKESK. The CDR3 loop is CASSLNRGMREKLFF. The CDR3 region has the DNA TGTGCCAGCAGCCTCAACAGGGGGATGCGTGAAAAACTGTTTTTT.

The gene calls are TRBV3-1 (or the pseudogene TRBV3-2) and TRBJ2-1, with D maybe TRBD1 (7 bases). V dropped 5 bases and J dropped 4 bases, with 18 bases sitting between them. Germline CDR1 is LGHDT and CDR2 is YNNKEL (reference sequence). The CDR3 runs 16 residues. Here the CDR3 reads CASSIVRGAFYNEQFF. CDR3 in DNA: TGTGCCAGCAGCATAGTCAGGGGGGCCTTTTACAATGAGCAGTTCTTC.

The sample holds a few counts of this clone. This rearrangement joins TRBV3-1 (or the pseudogene TRBV3-2) to TRBJ2-2; D is perhaps TRBD2 (6 bases). V lost 1 base and J 5 bases, leaving 8 bases between the germline ends. The germline gives CDR1 LGHDT, CDR2 YNNKEL (reference sequence). The CDR3 is 14 residues long. CDR3 amino acids: CASSQVRGTGELFF. The CDR3 bases are TGTGCCAGCAGCCAAGTCCGGGGGACCGGGGAGCTGTTTTTT.

The chain recombines TRBV7-2 with TRBJ2-3; 8 bases fit TRBD2. This CDR3 comprises 16 residues. In germline, CDR1 is SGHTA, CDR2 FQGNSA. After removal of 2 bases from V and 6 bases from J, the junction contained 10 bases not matched to a gene. CDR3 amino acids: CASSLRVAGSADTQYF. The CDR3 DNA reads as TGTGCCAGCAGCTTACGGGTAGCGGGGTCCGCGGATACGCAGTATTTT.

J is TRBJ1-2 and V is TRBV4-2; TRBD1 agrees at 9 bases. The CDR3 extends over 14 amino acids. The V and J ends lost 3 bases and 6 bases, in that order; junction bases with no gene match: 5. Germline CDR1 is LGHNA and CDR2 is YNFKEQ. The CDR3 here is CASSQTTGGDGYTF. The CDR3 DNA follows: TGTGCCAGCAGCCAGACGACAGGGGGGGATGGCTACACCTTC.

V usage is TRBV5-1 and J usage is TRBJ1-1; TRBD1 matches 8 bases. CDR1 is SGHRS and CDR2 is YFSETQ in the germline V gene. V gave up 4 bases and J gave up 4 bases; unmatched junction bases: 6. The CDR3 consists of 14 residues. CDR3 coding DNA: TGCGCCAGCAGCCCGGGACAGGTCTTCACTGAAGCTTTCTTT. Translation: CASSPGQVFTEAFF.

This clone was counted a single time. The genes are TRBV7-3 and TRBJ2-2; D ambiguous. V was shortened by 4 bases and J by 0 bases, with 3 bases between the two germline ends. This CDR3 comprises 13 residues. The germline V gene has CDR1 SGHTA and CDR2 FQGTGA. CDR3 DNA sequence: TGTGCCAGCAGCTCTTCGAACACCGGGGAGCTGTTTTTT. Its translation: CASSSSNTGELFF.

The chain is built from TRBV7-2 and TRBJ2-7; TRBD2 agrees at 9 bases. CDR1 and CDR2 from the germline V gene are SGHTA and FQGNSA. The CDR3 has 15 amino acids. V lost 2 bases and J lost 6; bases outside the gene matches: 8. In DNA form, the CDR3 reads TGTGCCAGCAGCTTATACGCGGGGGGGCCCAGCGAGCAGTACTTC. Protein: CASSLYAGGPSEQYF.

This clone was observed once. The chain joins TRBV2 to TRBJ1-1; a possible D gene is TRBD1 (5 bases). Germline assignment: CDR1 SNHLY and CDR2 FYNNEI. This CDR3 is 14 amino acids long. V was clipped by 3 bases and J by 5 bases, with 13 bases between them. CDR3 protein: CASSEGQGVTEAFF. CDR3 nucleotides: TGTGCCAGCAGTGAGGGTCAAGGGGTTACTGAAGCTTTCTTT.

This clone was detected only once. The chain uses TRBV6-5 and TRBJ2-2; D gene ambiguous. The CDR3 consists of 15 residues. In germline, CDR1 is MNHEY, CDR2 SVGAGI. Trimming shortened V by 4 bases and J by 3 bases, and 12 bases separated the two germline ends. The CDR3 DNA sequence: TGTGCCAGCAGTTTCTCGGGCTCGCACACCGGGGAGCTGTTTTTT. It specifies CASSFSGSHTGELFF.

The V gene is TRBV9, the J gene TRBJ2-7; D may be TRBD1 (5 bases). The CDR3 totals 14 residues. V was pared by 0 bases and J by 5 bases, with 12 bases between. Germline CDR1 and CDR2: SGDLS and YYNGEE. The CDR3 reads CASSVDGASDEQYF. The CDR3 nucleotides read TGTGCCAGCAGCGTAGATGGGGCCTCTGACGAGCAGTACTTC.